This T cell receptor beta chain appears in the sequencing data of a study of T-cell memory formation after mild COVID-19. The germline V gene encodes CDR1 SGHRS and CDR2 YFSETQ. This CDR3 has 15 residues. With 0 bases removed from V and 2 bases from J, the gap between germline ends came to 10 bases. One entry per CDR3 protein, called by TCRdb with MiXCR from the 5' RACE reads. The profile shows about 360,000 distinct CDR3 sequences, approximately 14% of them singletons. The receptor comes from a young man who had mild COVID-19 (a few samples of this study predate the infection). Cell type and time point are not known. The V call is TRBV5-1, the J call TRBJ2-3; D unclear. The specimen was PBMCs or a T cell subset sorted from them (not recorded which). Written as DNA, the CDR3 is TGCGCCAGCAGCTTGGACGACCGACTCACAGATACGCAGTATTTT. Translating it yields CASSLDDRLTDTQYF.